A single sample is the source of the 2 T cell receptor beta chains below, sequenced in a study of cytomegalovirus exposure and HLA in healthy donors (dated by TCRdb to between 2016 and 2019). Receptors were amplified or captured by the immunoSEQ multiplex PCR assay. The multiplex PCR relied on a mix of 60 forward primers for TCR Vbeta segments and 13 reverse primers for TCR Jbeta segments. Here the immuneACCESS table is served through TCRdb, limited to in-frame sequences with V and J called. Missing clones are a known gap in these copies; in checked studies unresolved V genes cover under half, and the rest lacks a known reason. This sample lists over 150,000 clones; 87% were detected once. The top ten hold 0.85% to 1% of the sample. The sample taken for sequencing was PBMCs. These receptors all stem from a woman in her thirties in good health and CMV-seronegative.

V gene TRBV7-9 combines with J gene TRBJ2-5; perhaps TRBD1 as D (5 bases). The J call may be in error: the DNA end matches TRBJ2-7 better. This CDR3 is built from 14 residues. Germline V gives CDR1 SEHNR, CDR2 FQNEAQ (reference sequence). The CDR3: CASSSVQGADEQYF. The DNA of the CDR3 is TGTGCCAGCAGCTCTGTGCAGGGCGCCGACGAGCAGTACTTC.

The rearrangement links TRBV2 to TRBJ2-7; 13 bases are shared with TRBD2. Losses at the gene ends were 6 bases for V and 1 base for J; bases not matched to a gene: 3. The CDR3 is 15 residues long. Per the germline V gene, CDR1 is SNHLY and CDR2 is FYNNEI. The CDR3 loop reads CASSWTSGSSYEQYF. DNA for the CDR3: TGTGCCAGCAGCTGGACTAGCGGGAGTTCCTACGAGCAGTACTTC.